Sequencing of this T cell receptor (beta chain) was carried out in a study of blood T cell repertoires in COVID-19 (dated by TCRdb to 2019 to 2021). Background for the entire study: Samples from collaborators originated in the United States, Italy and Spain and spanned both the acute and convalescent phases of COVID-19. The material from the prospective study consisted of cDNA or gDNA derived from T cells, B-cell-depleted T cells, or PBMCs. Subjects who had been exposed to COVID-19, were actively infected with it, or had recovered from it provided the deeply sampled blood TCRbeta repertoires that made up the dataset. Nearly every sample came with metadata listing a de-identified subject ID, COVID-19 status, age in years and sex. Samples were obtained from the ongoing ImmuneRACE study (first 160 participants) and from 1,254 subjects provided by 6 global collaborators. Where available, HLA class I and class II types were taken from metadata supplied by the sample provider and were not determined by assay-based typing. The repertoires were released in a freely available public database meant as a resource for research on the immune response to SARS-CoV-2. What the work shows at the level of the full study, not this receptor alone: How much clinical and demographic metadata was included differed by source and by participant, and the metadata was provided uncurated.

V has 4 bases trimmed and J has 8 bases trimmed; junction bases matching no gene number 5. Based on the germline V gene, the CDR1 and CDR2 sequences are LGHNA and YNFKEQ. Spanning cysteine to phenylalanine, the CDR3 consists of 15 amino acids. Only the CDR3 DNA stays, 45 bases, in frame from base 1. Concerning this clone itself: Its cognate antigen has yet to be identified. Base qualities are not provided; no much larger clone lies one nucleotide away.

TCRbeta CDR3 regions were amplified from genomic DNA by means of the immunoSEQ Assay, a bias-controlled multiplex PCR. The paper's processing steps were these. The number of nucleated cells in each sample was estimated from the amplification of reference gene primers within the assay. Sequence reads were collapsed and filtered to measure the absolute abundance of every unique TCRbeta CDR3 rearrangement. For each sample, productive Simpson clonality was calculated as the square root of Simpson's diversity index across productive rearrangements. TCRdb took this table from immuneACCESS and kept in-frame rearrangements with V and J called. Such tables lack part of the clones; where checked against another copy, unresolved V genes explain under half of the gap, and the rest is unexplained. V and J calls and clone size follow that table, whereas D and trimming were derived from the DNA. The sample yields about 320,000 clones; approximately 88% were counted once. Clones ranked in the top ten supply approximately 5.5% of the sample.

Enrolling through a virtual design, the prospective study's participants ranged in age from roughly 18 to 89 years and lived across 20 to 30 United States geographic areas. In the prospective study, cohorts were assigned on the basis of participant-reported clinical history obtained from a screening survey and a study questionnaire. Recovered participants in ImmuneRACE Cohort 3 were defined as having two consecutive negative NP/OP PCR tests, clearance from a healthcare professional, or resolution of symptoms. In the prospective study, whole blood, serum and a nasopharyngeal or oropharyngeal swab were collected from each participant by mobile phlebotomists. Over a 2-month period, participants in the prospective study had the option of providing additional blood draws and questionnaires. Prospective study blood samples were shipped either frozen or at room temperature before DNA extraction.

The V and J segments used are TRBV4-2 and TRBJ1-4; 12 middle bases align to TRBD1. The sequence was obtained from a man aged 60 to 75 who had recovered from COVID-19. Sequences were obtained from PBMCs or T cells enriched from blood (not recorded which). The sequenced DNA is TGTGCCAGCAGCCCGGGACAGGGGGCTGGGGAAAAACTGTTTTTT. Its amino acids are CASSPGQGAGEKLFF.